The TCR beta chain described here comes from a study of blood T cell repertoires in COVID-19. This clone was recorded a few times. Produced via immunoSEQ multiplex PCR; TCRdb's table is partial and in-frame only. The table includes nearly 45,000 clones, approximately 80% detected once. V lost 4 bases, J lost 3 bases, and 10 bases stayed unmatched. The germline CDR1 and CDR2 sequences are SGHAT and FQNNGV. The CDR3 sequence is 17 residues long. The chain is built from TRBV11-2 and TRBJ1-3; TRBD1 agrees at 9 bases. The sample consisted of peripheral blood. This receptor was obtained from a man between 65 and 80 years old with acute or convalescent COVID-19. The CDR3 sequence: CASSSGQGVYGGNTIYF. CDR3 DNA sequence: TGTGCCAGCAGCTCGGGACAGGGCGTTTACGGTGGAAACACCATATATTTT.